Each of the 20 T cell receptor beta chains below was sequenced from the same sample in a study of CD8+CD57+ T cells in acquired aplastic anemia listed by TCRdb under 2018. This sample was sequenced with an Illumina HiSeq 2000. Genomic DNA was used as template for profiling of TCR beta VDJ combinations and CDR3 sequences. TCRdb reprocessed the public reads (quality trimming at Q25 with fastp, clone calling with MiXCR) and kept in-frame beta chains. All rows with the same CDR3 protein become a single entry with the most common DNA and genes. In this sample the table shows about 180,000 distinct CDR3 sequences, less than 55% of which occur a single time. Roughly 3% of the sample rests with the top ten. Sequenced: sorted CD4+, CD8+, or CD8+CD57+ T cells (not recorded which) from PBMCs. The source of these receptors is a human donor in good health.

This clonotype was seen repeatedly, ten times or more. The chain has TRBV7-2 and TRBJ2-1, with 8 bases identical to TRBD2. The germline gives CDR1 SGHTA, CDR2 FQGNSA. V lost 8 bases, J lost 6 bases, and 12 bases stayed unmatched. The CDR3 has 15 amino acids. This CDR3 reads CASPYAQRESNEQFF. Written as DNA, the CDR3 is TGTGCCAGCCCCTACGCCCAGCGGGAGAGCAATGAGCAGTTCTTC.

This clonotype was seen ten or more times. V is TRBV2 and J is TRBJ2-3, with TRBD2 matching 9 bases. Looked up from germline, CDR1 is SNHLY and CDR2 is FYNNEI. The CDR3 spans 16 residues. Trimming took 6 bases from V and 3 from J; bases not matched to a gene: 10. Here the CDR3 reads CASSRYSGRGTDTQYF. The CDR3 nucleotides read TGTGCCAGCAGCAGGTATAGCGGGAGAGGAACAGATACGCAGTATTTT.

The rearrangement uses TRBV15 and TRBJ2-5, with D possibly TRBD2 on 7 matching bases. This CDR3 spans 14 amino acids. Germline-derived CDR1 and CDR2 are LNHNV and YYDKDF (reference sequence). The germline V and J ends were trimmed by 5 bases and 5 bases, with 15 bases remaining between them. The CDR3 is CATSLGTGGETQYF. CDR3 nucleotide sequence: TGTGCCACCAGCTTAGGGACGGGGGGCGAGACCCAGTACTTC.

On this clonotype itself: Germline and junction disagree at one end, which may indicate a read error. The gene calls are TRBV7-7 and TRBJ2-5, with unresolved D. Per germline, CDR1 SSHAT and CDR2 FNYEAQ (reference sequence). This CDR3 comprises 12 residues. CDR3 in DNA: TGTGCTAGCAGCCCAGATACGGAGACCCAGTACTTC. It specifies CASSPDTETQYF.

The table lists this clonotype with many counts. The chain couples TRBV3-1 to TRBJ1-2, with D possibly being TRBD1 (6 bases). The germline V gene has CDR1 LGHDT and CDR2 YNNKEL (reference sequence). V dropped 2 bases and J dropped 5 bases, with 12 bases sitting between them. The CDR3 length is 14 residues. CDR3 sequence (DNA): TGTGCCAGCAGCCAATATCAGGGGTCGTATGGCTACACCTTC. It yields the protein CASSQYQGSYGYTF.

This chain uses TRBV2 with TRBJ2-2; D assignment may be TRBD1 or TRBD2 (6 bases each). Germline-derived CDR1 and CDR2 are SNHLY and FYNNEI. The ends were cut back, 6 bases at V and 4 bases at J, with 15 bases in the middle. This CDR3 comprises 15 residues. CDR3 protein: CASSLRGDITGELFF. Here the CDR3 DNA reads TGTGCCAGCAGCTTGAGGGGGGATATCACCGGGGAGCTGTTTTTT.

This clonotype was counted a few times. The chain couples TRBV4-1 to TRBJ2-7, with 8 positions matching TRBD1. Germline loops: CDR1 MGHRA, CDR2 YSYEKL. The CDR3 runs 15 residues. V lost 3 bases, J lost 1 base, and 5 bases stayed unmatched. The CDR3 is CASSHGQGASYEQYF. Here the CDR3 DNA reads TGCGCCAGCAGCCACGGACAGGGAGCATCCTACGAGCAGTACTTC.

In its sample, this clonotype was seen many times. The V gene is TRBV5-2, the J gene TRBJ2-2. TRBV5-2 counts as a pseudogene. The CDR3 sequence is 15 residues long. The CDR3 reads CASNSMNRNTGELFF. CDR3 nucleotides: TGTGCCAGCAACTCGATGAACAGGAACACCGGGGAGCTGTTTTTT.

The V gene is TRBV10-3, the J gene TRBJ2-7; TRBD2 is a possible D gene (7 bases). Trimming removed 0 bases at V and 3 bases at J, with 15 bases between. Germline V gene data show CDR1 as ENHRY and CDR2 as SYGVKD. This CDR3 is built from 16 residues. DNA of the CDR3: TGTGCCATCAGTGAGTCGACTGCGGGGGCTATCTACGAGCAGTACTTC. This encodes CAISESTAGAIYEQYF.

CDR3 sequence: CAVRDSRYEQYF. The CDR3 DNA is TGTGCCGTGCGGGACTCCCGCTACGAGCAGTACTTC. The rearrangement joins TRBV10-3 to TRBJ2-7; the D gene is possibly TRBD2 (6 bases). Germline V gives CDR1 ENHRY, CDR2 SYGVKD. Deletions cut 11 bases from V and 3 bases from J, with 14 bases between. This CDR3 has 12 residues.

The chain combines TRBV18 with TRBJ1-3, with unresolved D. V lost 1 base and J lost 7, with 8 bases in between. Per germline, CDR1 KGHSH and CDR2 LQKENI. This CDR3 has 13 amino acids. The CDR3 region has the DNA TGTGCCAGCTCACCACAGGGATTGAACACCATATATTTT. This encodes CASSPQGLNTIYF.

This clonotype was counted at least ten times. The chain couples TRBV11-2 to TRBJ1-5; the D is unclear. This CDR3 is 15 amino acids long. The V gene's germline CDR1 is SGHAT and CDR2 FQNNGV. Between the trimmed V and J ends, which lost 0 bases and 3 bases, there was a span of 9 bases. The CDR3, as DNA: TGTGCCAGCAGCTTAGATCTTGGGGACAATCAGCCCCAGCATTTT. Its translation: CASSLDLGDNQPQHF.

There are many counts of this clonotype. The chain's CDR3 is CASSLEVGGTEAFF. The CDR3 nucleotides are TGTGCCAGCAGCTTAGAGGTGGGGGGCACTGAAGCTTTCTTT. This chain joins TRBV7-9 and TRBJ1-1; TRBD1 is a possible D gene (5 bases). Germline V gene lookup returns CDR1 SEHNR and CDR2 FQNEAQ (reference sequence). V lost 1 base and J lost 4, with 10 bases in between. This CDR3 contains 14 residues.

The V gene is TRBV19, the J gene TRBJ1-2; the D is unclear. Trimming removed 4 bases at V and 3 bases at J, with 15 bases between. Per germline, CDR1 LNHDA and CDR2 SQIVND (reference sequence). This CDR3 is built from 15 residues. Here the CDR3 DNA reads TGTGCCAGTAGTACTTCGGCCAGTGAGGACTATGGCTACACCTTC. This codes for CASSTSASEDYGYTF.

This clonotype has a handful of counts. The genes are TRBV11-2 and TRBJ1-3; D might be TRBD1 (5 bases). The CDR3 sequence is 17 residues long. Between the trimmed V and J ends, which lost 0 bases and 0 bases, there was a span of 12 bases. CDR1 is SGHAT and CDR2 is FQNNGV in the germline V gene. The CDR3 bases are TGTGCCAGCAGCTTAGATCGGTCCGGGGGCTCTGGAAACACCATATATTTT. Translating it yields CASSLDRSGGSGNTIYF.

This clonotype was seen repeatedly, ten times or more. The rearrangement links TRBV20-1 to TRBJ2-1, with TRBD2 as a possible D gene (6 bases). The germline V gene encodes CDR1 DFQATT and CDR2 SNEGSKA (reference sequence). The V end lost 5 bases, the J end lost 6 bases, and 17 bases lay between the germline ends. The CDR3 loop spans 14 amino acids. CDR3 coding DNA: TGCAGTGCTGACCTAGCGCGGGGTCTCAATGAGCAGTTCTTC. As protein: CSADLARGLNEQFF.

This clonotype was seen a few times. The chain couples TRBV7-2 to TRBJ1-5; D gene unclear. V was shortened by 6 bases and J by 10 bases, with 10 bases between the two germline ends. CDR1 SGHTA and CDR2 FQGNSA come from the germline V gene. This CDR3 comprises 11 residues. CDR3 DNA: TGTGCCAGCAGTTTATTTCTTCCCCAGCATTTT. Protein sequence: CASSLFLPQHF.

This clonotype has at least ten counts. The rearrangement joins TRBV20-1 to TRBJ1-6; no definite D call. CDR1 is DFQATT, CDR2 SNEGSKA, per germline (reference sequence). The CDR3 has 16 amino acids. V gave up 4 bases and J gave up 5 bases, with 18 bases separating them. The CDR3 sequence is CSANTEGSLNNSPLHF. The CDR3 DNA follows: TGCAGTGCTAATACGGAAGGGAGCCTTAATAATTCACCCCTCCACTTT.

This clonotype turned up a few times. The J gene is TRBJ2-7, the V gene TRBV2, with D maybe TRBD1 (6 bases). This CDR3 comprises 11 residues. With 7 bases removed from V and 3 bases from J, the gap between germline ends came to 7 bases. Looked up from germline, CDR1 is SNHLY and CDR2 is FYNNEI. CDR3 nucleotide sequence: TGTGCCAGCAAACAGGGCTACGAGCAGTACTTC. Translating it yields CASKQGYEQYF.

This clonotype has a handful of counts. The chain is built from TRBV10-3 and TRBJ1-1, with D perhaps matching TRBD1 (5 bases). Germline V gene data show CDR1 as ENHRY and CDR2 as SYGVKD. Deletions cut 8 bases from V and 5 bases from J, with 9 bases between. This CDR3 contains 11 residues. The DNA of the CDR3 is TGTGCCATCGGGGAGGGGACTGAAGCTTTCTTT. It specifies CAIGEGTEAFF.